This note documents a single TCR beta chain sequence. Its specificity is not known. The sample belongs to a study of CD8 T cells in Susac syndrome. Study observations and caveats: Acknowledgment was made by the study that its TCR sequencing and HLA analysis involved a relatively small number of individuals.

Per the germline V gene, CDR1 is LNHDA and CDR2 is SQIVND (reference sequence). This CDR3 has 13 amino acids. With 6 bases removed from V and 6 bases from J, the gap between germline ends came to 12 bases. Random-hexamer reverse transcription was applied to about 0.5 to 1 ug RNA. Multiplex immunoSEQ PCR targeted 54 Vbeta and 13 Jbeta TCR beta segments. In TCRdb, the immunoSEQ multiplex PCR reads were re-called with MiXCR into one record per CDR3 protein. The sample has some 110,000 distinct CDR3 sequences, about 94% seen once. Sequencing of TCR beta was performed on blood CD8+ T cells and on blood CD4+ T cells.

The chain couples TRBV19 to TRBJ2-1; no definite D call. The sequence came from a human donor in good health. Material: CD4+ T cells from PBMCs. The CDR3 nucleotides read TGTGCCAGTAGGCAACCTAGGGCCAATGAGCAGTTCTTC. Its translation is CASRQPRANEQFF. The full variable domain, rest sourced from reference TRBV19 and TRBJ2-1, is DGGITQSPKYLFRKEGQNVTLSCEQNLNHDAMYWYRQDPGQGLRLIYYSQIVNDFQKGDIAEGYSVSREKKESFPLTVTSAQKNPTAFYLCASRQPRANEQFFGPGTRLTVL.